The 11 T cell receptor beta chains in this list originate from one sample, sequenced in a study of memory CD8 T cells in hepatitis C reinfection. The method was immunoSEQ multiplex PCR; TCRdb's version includes in-frame clones alone and lacks a portion of them. Of 40,000 to 60,000 clones in the sample, around nine tenths are singletons; the top ten hold approximately 1%. As for time point: pre-reinfection, 55 to 20 weeks before reinfection detection. No in vitro expansion preceded TCR sequencing of the sorted cells. The sequenced sample was naive CD8+ T cells sorted from blood. These receptor sequences come from a man aged 18 to 35 with hepatitis C virus infection.

The rearrangement joins TRBV5-1 to TRBJ2-1; tentatively, D is TRBD2 (6 bases). Trimming stripped 6 bases from V and 3 bases from J, with 7 bases between. The length of the CDR3 is 12 residues. Germline V lookup: CDR1 SGHRS, CDR2 YFSETQ. The CDR3 here is CASKDYYNEQFF. CDR3 nucleotides: TGCGCCAGCAAGGACTACTACAATGAGCAGTTCTTC.

The genes are TRBV27 and TRBJ2-1; D is perhaps TRBD1 (6 bases). CDR3 length: 16 residues. Germline loops: CDR1 MNHEY, CDR2 SMNVEV (reference sequence). V gave up 8 bases and J gave up 1 base, with 18 bases separating them. The DNA of the CDR3 is TGTGCCAGCCGAATTTCGCAGACAGGTTCCTACAATGAGCAGTTCTTC. Amino acids: CASRISQTGSYNEQFF.

V usage is TRBV7-8 and J usage is TRBJ2-5, with 14 bases identical to TRBD2. J gave up 5 bases and V 5 bases, and 7 bases lay outside the gene matches. There are 16 residues in the CDR3. Germline loops: CDR1 SGHVS, CDR2 FQNEAQ. CDR3 nucleotides: TGTGCCAGCAGCCTCGGGACTAGCGGGAGAGGGGAGACCCAGTACTTC. The encoded protein is CASSLGTSGRGETQYF.

Note on this clone: Its ends do not fully match the called genes, so a read error is possible. V usage is TRBV13 and J usage is TRBJ2-5, with 10 bases that match TRBD2. CDR1 is PRHDT and CDR2 is FYEKMQ in the germline V gene (reference sequence). The length of the CDR3 is 18 residues. The CDR3 sequence is CASSSTGVAGGAQGTQYF. The DNA for the CDR3 is TGTGCCAGCAGCTCCACCGGGGTAGCGGGGGGTGCCCAAGGGACCCAGTACTTC.

The genes are TRBV6-5 and TRBJ1-5, with D perhaps matching TRBD1 (6 bases). The V gene lost 5 bases and the J gene lost 3 bases, with 8 bases spanning the gap. This CDR3 region has 13 residues. CDR1 MNHEY and CDR2 SVGAGI come from the germline V gene. The DNA of the CDR3 is TGTGCCAGCAGTCAGGGGCCCAATCAGCCCCAGCATTTT. Its translation: CASSQGPNQPQHF.

This chain links TRBV2 with TRBJ2-3; 10 nucleotides match TRBD2. Germline CDR1 SNHLY, CDR2 FYNNEI. This CDR3 is 16 amino acids long. With V trimmed by 3 bases and J by 2 bases, 5 bases remained unmatched. CDR3 amino acids: CASSDLAGVFTDTQYF. The CDR3 region has the DNA TGTGCCAGCAGTGATCTAGCGGGGGTTTTCACAGATACGCAGTATTTT.

V usage is TRBV7-9 and J usage is TRBJ2-1; possibly TRBD2 for D (6 bases). The CDR3 consists of 11 residues. Germline V CDR1 and CDR2: SEHNR, FQNEAQ (reference sequence). The chain's CDR3 is CAGQWGDEQFF. The CDR3 DNA reads TGTGCAGGGCAGTGGGGGGATGAGCAGTTCTTC.

The chain uses TRBV19 and TRBJ2-7; 10 nucleotides align to TRBD1. Germline lookup yields CDR1 LNHDA and CDR2 SQIVND (reference sequence). Trimming removed 1 base from V and 5 bases from J; junction bases left unmatched: 8. The CDR3 is made up of 16 amino acids. The CDR3 DNA is TGTGCCAGTAGTATAGGTCTTAGGGACAGGGGCGACGAGCAGTACTTC. This sequence encodes CASSIGLRDRGDEQYF.

This sequence joins TRBV9 and TRBJ2-5; D is ambiguous. The CDR3 covers 12 residues. CDR1 is SGDLS, CDR2 YYNGEE, per germline. Trimming took 2 bases from V and 5 from J, leaving 7 bases between them. The CDR3 protein is CASSVAGETQYF. The CDR3 DNA is TGTGCCAGCAGCGTTGCCGGGGAGACCCAGTACTTC.

The rearrangement links TRBV27 to TRBJ2-5; 8 nucleotides align to TRBD1. The CDR3 has 14 residues. CDR1 and CDR2 from the germline V gene are MNHEY and SMNVEV (reference sequence). V was clipped by 7 bases and J by 4 bases; unmatched bases: 8. Here the CDR3 DNA reads TGTGCCAGCAAGGTCCAGGGGGCTGTAGAGACCCAGTACTTC. Translation gives CASKVQGAVETQYF.

The CDR3 nucleotides are TGTGCCAGCAGCCGGACCGAGGGAGGCGAGCAGTACGTC. Translation gives CASSRTEGGEQYV. This rearrangement joins TRBV5-4 to TRBJ2-7, with a weak D call TRBD2 (6 bases). CDR3 size: 13 residues. Germline V CDR1 and CDR2: SGHNT, YYREEE (reference sequence). V lost 4 bases and J 6 bases, leaving 14 bases between the germline ends.